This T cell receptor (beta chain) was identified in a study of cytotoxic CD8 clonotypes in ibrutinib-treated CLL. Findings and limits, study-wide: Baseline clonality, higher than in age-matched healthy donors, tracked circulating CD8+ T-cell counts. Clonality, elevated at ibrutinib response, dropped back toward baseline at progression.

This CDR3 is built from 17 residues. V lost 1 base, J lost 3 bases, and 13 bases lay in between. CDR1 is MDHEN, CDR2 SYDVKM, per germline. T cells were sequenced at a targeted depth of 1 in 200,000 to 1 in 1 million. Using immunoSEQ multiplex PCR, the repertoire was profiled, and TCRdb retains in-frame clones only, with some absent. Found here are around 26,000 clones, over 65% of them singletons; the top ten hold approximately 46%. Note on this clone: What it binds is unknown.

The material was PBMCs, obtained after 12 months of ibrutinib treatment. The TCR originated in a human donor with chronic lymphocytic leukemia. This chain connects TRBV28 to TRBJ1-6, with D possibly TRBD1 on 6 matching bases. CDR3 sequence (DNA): TGTGCCAGCAGTTTATTCCAGGGGTTGGGCTATAATTCACCCCTCCACTTT. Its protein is CASSLFQGLGYNSPLHF.